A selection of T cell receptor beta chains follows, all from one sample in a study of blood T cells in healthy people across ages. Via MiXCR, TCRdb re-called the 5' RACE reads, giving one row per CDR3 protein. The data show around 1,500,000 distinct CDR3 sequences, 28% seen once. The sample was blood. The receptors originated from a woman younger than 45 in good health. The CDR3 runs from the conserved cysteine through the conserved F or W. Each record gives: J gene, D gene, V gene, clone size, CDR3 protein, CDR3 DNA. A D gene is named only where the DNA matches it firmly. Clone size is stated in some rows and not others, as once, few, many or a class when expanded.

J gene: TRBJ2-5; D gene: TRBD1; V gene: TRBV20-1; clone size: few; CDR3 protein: CSARYRQGQETQYF; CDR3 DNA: TGCAGTGCTAGGTACAGACAGGGACAAGAGACCCAGTACTTC
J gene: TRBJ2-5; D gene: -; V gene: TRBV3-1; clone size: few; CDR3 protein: CASSQRAGHPREQYF; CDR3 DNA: TGTGCCAGCAGCCAAAGGGCAGGTCACCCCCGGGAGCAGTACTTC
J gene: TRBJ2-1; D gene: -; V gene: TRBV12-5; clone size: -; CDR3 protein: CASGQTSLAYNEQFF; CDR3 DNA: TGTGCTAGTGGTCAAACTAGCCTCGCCTACAATGAGCAGTTCTTC
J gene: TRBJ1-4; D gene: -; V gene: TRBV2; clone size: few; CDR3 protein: CASSDGEKEKLFF; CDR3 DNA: TGTGCCAGCAGTGATGGTGAGAAGGAAAAACTGTTTTTT
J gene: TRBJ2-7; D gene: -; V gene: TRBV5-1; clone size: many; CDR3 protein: CASSFREPYYEQYF; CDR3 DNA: TGCGCCAGCAGCTTCAGGGAACCCTACTACGAGCAGTACTTC
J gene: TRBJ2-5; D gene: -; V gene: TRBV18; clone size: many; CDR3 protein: CASSPGTRETQYF; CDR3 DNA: TGTGCCAGCTCACCTGGAACTAGGGAGACCCAGTACTTC
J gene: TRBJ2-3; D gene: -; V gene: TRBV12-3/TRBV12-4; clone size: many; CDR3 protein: CASSLQGLGDTQYF; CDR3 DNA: TGTGCCAGCAGTTTACAGGGATTGGGAGATACGCAGTATTTT
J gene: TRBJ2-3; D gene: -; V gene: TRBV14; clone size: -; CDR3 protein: CASSQGPRITDTQYF; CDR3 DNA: TGTGCCAGCAGCCAAGGACCGCGGATCACAGATACGCAGTATTTT
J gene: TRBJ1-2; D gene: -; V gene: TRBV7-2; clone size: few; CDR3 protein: CASSLERQRNYGYTF; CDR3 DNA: TGTGCCAGCAGTTTGGAGCGACAGAGAAACTATGGCTACACCTTC
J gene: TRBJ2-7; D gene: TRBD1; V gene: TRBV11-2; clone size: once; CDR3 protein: CASTIRGTDEQYF; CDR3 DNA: TGTGCCAGCACAATAAGGGGGACAGACGAGCAGTACTTC
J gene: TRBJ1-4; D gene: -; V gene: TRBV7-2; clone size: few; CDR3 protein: CASSFIRGFEEKLFF; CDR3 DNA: TGTGCCAGCAGTTTCATCAGGGGCTTCGAGGAAAAACTGTTTTTT
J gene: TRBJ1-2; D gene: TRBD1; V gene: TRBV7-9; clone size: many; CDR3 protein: CASYATAGGVLDGYTF; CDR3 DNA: TGTGCCAGCTACGCAACGGCAGGGGGCGTGTTGGATGGCTACACCTTC
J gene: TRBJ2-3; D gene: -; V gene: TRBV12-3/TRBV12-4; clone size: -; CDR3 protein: CASSLRLGAGSGTDTQYF; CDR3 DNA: TGTGCCAGCAGTCTGAGGTTGGGGGCAGGGTCGGGCACAGATACGCAGTATTTT
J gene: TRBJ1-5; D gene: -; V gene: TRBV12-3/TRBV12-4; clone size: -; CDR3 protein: CAGSLWGALDQPQHF; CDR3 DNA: TGTGCCGGCAGTTTATGGGGGGCCCTTGATCAGCCCCAGCATTTT
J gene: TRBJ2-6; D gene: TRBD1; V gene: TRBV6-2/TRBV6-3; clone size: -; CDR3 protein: CASSYGQGSGANVLTF; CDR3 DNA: TGTGCCAGCAGTTACGGACAGGGGTCTGGGGCCAACGTCCTGACTTTC
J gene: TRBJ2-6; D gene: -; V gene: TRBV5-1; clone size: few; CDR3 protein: CASSKEALSGANVLTF; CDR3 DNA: TGCGCCAGCAGCAAAGAGGCCCTCTCTGGGGCCAACGTCCTGACTTTC
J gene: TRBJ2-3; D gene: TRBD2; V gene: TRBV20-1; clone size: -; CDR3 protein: CSATFGTSGRVTDTQYF; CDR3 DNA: TGCAGTGCTACCTTCGGGACTAGCGGGAGGGTCACAGATACGCAGTATTTT
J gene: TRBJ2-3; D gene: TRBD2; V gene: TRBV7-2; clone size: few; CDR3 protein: CASSLGLAGSVGTDTQYF; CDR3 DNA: TGTGCCAGCAGCTTAGGGCTAGCGGGGTCGGTTGGCACAGATACGCAGTATTTT
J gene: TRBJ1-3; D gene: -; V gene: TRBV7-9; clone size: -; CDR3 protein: CASSLKVVSPGNTIYF; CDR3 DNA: TGTGCCAGCAGCTTAAAAGTTGTGAGCCCGGGAAACACCATATATTTT
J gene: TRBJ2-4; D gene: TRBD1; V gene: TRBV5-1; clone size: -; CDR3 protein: CASSSATGTEGNIQYF; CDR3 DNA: TGCGCCAGCAGCTCGGCCACCGGGACAGAAGGAAACATTCAGTACTTC
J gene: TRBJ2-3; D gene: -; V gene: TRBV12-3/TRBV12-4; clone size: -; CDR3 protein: CASRTIDTQYF; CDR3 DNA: TGTGCCAGCAGGACGATTGATACGCAGTATTTT
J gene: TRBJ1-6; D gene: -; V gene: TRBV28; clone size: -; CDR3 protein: CASSLVPDRNSPLHF; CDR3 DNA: TGTGCCAGCAGTTTAGTGCCCGACAGAAATTCACCCCTCCACTTT
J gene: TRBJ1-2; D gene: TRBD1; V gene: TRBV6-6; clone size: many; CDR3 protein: CASSTRGLRGYTF; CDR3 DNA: TGTGCCAGCAGTACCAGGGGGTTAAGGGGCTACACCTTC
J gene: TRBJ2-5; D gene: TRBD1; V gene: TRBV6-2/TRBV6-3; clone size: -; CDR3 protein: CASRKGGTGYNEQYF; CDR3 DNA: TGTGCCAGCAGGAAGGGCGGGACAGGGTACAATGAGCAGTACTTC
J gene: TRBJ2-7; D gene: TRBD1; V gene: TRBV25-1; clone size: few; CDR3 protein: CASSGPGQAYEQYF; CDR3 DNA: TGTGCCAGCAGTGGTCCAGGACAGGCCTACGAGCAGTACTTC
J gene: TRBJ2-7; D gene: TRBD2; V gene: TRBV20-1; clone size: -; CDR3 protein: CSASLAGPGEGEQYF; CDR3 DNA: TGCAGTGCCTCCCTAGCGGGACCTGGGGAGGGCGAGCAGTACTTC
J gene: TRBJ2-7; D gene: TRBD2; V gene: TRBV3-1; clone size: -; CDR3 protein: CASRSSGRGSYEQYF; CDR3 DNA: TGTGCCAGCAGGTCTAGCGGGAGAGGGTCCTACGAGCAGTACTTC
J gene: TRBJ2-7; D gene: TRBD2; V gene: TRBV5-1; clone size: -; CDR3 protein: CASSATSGAAYEQYF; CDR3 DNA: TGCGCCAGCAGCGCGACTAGCGGGGCTGCCTACGAGCAGTACTTC
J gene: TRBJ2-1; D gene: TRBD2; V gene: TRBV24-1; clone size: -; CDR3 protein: CATQTGLAGESEQFF; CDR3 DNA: TGTGCCACCCAGACCGGACTAGCGGGAGAGAGTGAGCAGTTCTTC
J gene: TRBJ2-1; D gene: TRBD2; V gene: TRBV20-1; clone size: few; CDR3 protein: CSARVAGVPYNEQFF; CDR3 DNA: TGCAGTGCTAGGGTAGCGGGGGTACCCTACAATGAGCAGTTCTTC
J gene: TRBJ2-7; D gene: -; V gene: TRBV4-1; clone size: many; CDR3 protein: CASSGGVISYEQYF; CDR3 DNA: TGCGCCAGCAGTGGAGGGGTAATCTCCTACGAGCAGTACTTC
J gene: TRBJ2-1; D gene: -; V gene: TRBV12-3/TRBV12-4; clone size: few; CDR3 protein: CASSLIENEQFF; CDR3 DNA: TGTGCCAGCAGTTTGATAGAGAATGAGCAGTTCTTC
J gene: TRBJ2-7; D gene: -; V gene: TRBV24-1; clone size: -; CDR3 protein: CATSDGIGSSYEQYF; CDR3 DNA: TGTGCCACCAGTGACGGGATCGGGAGCTCCTACGAGCAGTACTTC
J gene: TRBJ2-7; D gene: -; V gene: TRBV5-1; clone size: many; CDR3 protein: CASSLLPHVSYEQYF; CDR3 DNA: TGCGCCAGCAGCTTGTTACCACACGTCTCCTACGAGCAGTACTTC
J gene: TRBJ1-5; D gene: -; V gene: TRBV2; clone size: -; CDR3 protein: CASTQFSWGNNQPQHF; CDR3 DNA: TGTGCCAGCACCCAATTTTCCTGGGGGAACAATCAGCCCCAGCATTTT
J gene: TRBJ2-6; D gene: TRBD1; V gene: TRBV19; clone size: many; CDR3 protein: CASRTDRAGANVLTF; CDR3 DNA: TGTGCCAGTAGAACTGACAGGGCTGGGGCCAACGTCCTGACTTTC
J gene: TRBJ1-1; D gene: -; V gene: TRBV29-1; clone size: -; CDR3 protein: CSVVSGGNTEAFF; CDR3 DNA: TGCAGCGTGGTTAGCGGTGGGAACACTGAAGCTTTCTTT
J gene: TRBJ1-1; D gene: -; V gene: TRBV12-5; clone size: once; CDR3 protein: CASGLVRTREKSEAFF; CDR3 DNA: TGTGCTAGTGGTTTGGTACGCACGAGGGAGAAGTCTGAAGCTTTCTTT
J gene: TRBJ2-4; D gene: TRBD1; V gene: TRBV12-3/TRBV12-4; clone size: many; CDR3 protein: CASSPAADRGRYF; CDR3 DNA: TGTGCCAGCAGTCCCGCCGCGGACAGGGGGAGGTACTTC
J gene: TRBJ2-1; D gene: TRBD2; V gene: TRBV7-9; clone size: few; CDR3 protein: CASSLVRGDVNVQFF; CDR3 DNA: TGTGCCAGCAGCTTAGTTCGGGGGGATGTGAATGTGCAGTTCTTC
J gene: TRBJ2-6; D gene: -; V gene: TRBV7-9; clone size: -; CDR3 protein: CASSLKPGYSGANVLTF; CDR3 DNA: TGTGCCAGCAGCTTAAAGCCGGGGTACTCTGGGGCCAACGTCCTGACTTTC
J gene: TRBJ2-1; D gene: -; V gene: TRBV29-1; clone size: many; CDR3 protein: CSVVWGYNEQFF; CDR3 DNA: TGCAGCGTTGTTTGGGGGTACAATGAGCAGTTCTTC
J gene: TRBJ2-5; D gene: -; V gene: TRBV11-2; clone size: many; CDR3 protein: CASSLWQDQETQYF; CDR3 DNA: TGTGCCAGCAGCTTATGGCAGGACCAAGAGACCCAGTACTTC
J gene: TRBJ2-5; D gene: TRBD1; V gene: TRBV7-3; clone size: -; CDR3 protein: CASSVGDREKETQYF; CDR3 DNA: TGTGCCAGCAGCGTCGGGGACAGAGAAAAAGAGACCCAGTACTTC
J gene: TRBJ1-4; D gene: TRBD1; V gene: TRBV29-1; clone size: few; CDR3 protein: CSATNRDSNEKRFF; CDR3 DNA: TGCAGCGCGACAAACCGGGACAGTAATGAAAAACGGTTTTTT
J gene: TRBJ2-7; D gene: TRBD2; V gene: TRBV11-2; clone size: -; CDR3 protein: CASSLLLAGAYEQYF; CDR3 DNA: TGTGCCAGCAGCCTGTTACTAGCGGGGGCCTACGAGCAGTACTTC